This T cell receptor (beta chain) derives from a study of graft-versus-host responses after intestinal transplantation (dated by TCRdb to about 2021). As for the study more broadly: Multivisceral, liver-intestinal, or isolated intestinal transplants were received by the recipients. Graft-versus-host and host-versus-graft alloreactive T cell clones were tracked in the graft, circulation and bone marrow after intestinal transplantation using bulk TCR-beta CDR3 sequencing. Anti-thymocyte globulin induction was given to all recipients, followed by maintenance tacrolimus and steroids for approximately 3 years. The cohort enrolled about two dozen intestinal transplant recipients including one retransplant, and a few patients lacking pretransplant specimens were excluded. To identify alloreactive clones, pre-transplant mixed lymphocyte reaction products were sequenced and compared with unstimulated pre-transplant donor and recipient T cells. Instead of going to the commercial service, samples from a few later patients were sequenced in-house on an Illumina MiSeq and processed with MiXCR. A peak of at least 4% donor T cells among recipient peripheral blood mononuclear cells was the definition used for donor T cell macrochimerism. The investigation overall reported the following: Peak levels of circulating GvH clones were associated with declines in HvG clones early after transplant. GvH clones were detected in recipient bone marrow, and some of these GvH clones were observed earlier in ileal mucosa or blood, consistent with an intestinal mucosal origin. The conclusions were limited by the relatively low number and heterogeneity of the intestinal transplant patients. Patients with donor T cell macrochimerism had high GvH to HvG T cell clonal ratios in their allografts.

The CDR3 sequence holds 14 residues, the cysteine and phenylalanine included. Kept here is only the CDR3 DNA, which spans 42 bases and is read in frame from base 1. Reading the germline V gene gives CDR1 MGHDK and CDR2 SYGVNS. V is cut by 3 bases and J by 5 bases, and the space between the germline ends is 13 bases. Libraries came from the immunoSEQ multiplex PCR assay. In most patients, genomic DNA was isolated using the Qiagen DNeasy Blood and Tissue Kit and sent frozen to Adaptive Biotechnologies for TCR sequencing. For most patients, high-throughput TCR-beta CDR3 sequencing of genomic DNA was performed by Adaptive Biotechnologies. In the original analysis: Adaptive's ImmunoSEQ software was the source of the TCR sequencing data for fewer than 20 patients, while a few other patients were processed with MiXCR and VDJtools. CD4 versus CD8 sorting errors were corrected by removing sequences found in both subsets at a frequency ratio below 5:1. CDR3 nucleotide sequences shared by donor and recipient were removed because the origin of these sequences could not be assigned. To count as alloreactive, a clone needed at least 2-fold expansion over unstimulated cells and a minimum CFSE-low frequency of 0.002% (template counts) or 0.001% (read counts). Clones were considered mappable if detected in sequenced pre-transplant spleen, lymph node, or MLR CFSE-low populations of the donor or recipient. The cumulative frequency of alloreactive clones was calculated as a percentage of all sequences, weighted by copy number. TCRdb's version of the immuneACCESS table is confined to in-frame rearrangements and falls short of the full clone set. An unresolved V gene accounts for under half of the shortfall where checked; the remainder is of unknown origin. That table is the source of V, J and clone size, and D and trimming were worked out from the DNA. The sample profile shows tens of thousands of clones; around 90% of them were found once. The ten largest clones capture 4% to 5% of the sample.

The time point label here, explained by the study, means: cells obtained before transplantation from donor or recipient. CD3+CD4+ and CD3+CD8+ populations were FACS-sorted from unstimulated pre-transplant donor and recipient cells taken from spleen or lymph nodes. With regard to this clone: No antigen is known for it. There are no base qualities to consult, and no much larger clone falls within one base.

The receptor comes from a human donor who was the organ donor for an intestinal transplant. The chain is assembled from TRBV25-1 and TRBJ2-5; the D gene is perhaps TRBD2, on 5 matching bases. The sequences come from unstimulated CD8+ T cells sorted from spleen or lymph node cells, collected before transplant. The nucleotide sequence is TGTGCCAGCAGTGAGCTAGCTGGAAGGGAGACCCAGTACTTC. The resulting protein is CASSELAGRETQYF.